This T cell receptor beta chain derives from a study of siplizumab effects on memory and regulatory T cells. Findings and limits, study-wide: Naive T cells appeared more varied than memory cells and looked like key alloresponse contributors.

The germline CDR1 and CDR2 sequences are SGHTA and FQGTGA. Unmatched junction bases numbered 10, after V lost 5 bases and J lost 1 base. CDR3 size: 17 residues. About this clone itself: Its antigen is unidentified.

The table came from immunoSEQ multiplex PCR; TCRdb's copy has only in-frame clones and leaves some out. The data hold more than 85,000 clones, with under 95% observed a single time. The chain employs TRBV7-3 and TRBJ2-3; 9 nucleotides line up with TRBD2. Specimen: Tregs sorted from blood. This receptor was obtained from a human donor in good health. CDR3 nucleotides: TGTGCCAGCAGCCGCGAGGGTAGCGGGAGAGGCACAGATACGCAGTATTTT. The encoded protein is CASSREGSGRGTDTQYF.